The 6 T cell receptor beta chains below were found in one sample sequenced in a study of blood T cell repertoires in COVID-19. Measured with immunoSEQ multiplex PCR; TCRdb has only the in-frame clones, and not every one. The data hold about 210,000 clones, with around 80% observed a single time. The sample comprised peripheral blood. The receptors were gathered from a woman in her forties with acute or convalescent COVID-19.

The chain is built from TRBV19 and TRBJ2-7, with 10 bases fitting TRBD1. The CDR3 consists of 15 residues. The germline CDR1 and CDR2 sequences are LNHDA and SQIVND (reference sequence). With 6 bases clipped from V and 1 base from J, the junction kept 6 bases outside the gene matches. CDR3 nucleotides: TGTGCCAGTAGCCCTAGGACAGGGGGATCCTACGAGCAGTACTTC. It codes for CASSPRTGGSYEQYF.

In its sample, this clone was seen a few times. V and J are TRBV4-1 and TRBJ1-4; weak D call: TRBD1 (5 bases). CDR3 length equals 16 residues. In germline, CDR1 is MGHRA, CDR2 YSYEKL. The V end lost 4 bases, the J end lost 8 bases, and 20 bases lay between the germline ends. CDR3 region: CASSPAAGGAGEKLFF. CDR3 nucleotides: TGCGCCAGCAGCCCCGCGGCGGGAGGGGCGGGGGAAAAACTGTTTTTT.

The chain has TRBV3-1 (or the pseudogene TRBV3-2) and TRBJ1-6, with 8 bases identical to TRBD1. The ends lost 1 base at V and 7 bases at J; junction bases unmatched: 3. The CDR3 contains 15 residues. The germline V gene has CDR1 LGHDT and CDR2 YNNKEL (reference sequence). The CDR3 loop is CASSQGTGGNSPLHF. CDR3 nucleotides: TGTGCCAGCAGCCAAGGAACAGGGGGGAATTCACCCCTCCACTTT.

The genes are TRBV5-8 and TRBJ1-3, with 10 bases matching TRBD1. The CDR3 has 17 amino acids. V dropped 0 bases and J dropped 0; count of bases not matched to a gene: 3. In germline, CDR1 is SGHTS, CDR2 YDEGEE. This chain's CDR3 is CASSLGGQGISGNTIYF. DNA for the CDR3: TGTGCCAGCAGCTTGGGGGGACAGGGGATCTCTGGAAACACCATATATTTT.

V is TRBV5-6 and J is TRBJ1-2; D may be TRBD1 (6 bases). CDR1 is SGHDT, CDR2 YYEEEE, per germline. The CDR3 length is 13 residues. V dropped 0 bases and J dropped 6 bases, with 9 bases sitting between them. The CDR3 DNA reads as TGTGCCAGCAGCTTGGCATCAGGGGATGGCTACACCTTC. Its translation is CASSLASGDGYTF.

The V call is TRBV12-1, the J call TRBJ2-3; no DNA check was done on the table's D call, TRBD1. TRBV12-1 is recorded as a pseudogene. The CDR3 totals 13 residues. In nucleotides, the CDR3 is TGTGCCAGCCCGGGACAGGGGGCAGATACGCAGTATTTT. Protein sequence: CASPGQGADTQYF.